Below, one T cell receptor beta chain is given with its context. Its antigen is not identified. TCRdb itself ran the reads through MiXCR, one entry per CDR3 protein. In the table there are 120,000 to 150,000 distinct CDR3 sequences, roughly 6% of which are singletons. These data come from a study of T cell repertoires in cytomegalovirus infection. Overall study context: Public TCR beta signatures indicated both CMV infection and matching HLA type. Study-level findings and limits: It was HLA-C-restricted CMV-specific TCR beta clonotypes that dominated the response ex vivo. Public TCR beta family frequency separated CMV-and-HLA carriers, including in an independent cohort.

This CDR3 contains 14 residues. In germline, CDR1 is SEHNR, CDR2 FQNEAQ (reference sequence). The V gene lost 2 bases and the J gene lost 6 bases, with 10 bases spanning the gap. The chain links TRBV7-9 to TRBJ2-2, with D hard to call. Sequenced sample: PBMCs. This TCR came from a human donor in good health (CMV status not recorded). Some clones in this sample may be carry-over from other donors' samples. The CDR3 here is CASSLSLRPGELFF. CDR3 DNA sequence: TGTGCCAGCAGCTTATCGCTTAGGCCCGGGGAGCTGTTTTTT. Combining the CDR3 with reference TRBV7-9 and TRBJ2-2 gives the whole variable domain DTGVSQNPRHKITKRGQNVTFRCDPISEHNRLYWYRQTLGQGPEFLTYFQNEAQLEKSRLLSDRFSAERPKGSFSTLEIQRTEQGDSAMYLCASSLSLRPGELFFGEGSRLTVL.